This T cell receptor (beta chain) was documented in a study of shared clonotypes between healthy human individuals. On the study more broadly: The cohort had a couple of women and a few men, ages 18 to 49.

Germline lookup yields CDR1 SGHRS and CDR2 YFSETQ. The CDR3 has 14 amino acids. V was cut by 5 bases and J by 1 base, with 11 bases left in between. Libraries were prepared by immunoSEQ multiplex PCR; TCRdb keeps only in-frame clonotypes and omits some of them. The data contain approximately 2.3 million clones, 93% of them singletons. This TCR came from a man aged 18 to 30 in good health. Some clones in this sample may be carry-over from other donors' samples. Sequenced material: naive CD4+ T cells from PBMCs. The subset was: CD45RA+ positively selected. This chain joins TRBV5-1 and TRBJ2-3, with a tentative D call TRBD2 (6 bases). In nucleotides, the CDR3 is TGCGCCAGCAGGGAGGGCGCAGGCACAGATACGCAGTATTTT. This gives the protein CASREGAGTDTQYF.